Below, one T cell receptor (beta chain) is given with its context. The antigen it binds to is not known. There are no base qualities to consult, and no much larger clone falls within one base. This sample is drawn from a study of Graves' ophthalmopathy and Graves' hyperthyroidism (dated by TCRdb to 2016 to 2019). About the investigation overall: Peripheral blood was collected before any treatment was given, at the time of initial diagnosis. To tell Graves' ophthalmopathy apart from Graves' hyperthyroidism, and to predict which patients would progress to ophthalmopathy, the study relied on TCR beta repertoire signatures. In total, 135 blood samples were TCR-sequenced: fewer than 50 ophthalmopathy, some 75 hyperthyroidism and about 17 hyperthyroidism-to-ophthalmopathy patients. To explore V-J signatures that distinguish ophthalmopathy from hyperthyroidism, a discovery set of roughly 98 patients was enrolled, made up of more than 40 with ophthalmopathy and under 65 with stable hyperthyroidism. An independent validation cohort was composed of about 20 hyperthyroidism patients and around 16 patients who later progressed from hyperthyroidism to ophthalmopathy. In about six hyperthyroidism patients, the T-cell repertoires found in thyroid tissue were compared with those found in blood. After sampling, hyperthyroidism patients received methimazole starting at 30 mg daily, and ophthalmopathy patients received high-dose intravenous methylprednisolone. Broader findings and caveats from the paper: The 13-signature model separated ophthalmopathy from stable hyperthyroidism with about 86% sensitivity and 81.08% specificity in cross-validation, and 80%/75% in the test set. Most of the expanded thyroid clonotypes with a frequency above 0.001 were also detected in blood, and it was suggested that the thyroid immune response may be reflected by blood repertoires. In validation, the model predicted ophthalmopathy progression with about 64% sensitivity and around 72% specificity; some 13 predicted patients were CT-confirmed with GO in a median of about 6.1 months. No statistical method was used to set the sample size in advance, and the investigators knew which group each participant was assigned to.

Ophthalmopathy patients were characterized by moderately to severely active disease, a Clinical Activity Score of at least 3, a NOSPECS grade of at least 4, and a disease duration under 3 months. Patients with other autoimmune diseases, uncontrolled infections, pregnancy or lactation were excluded. Diagnosis relied on clinical symptoms, serum thyroxine, TRAb, thyroid ultrasound and orbital computed tomography. Using Ficoll-Paque density gradient centrifugation, PBMCs were isolated from less than 11 ml of fresh peripheral blood. Trizol reagent was used to extract the total RNA, and its quality was then checked on an Agilent 2100 Bioanalyzer. For repertoire sequencing, the TCR beta CDR3 regions were amplified from RNA transcripts. HTBI primers and the Qiagen OneStep RT-PCR kit were used in a first-round RT-PCR, which was followed by a second-round multiplex PCR, size selection and purification. Libraries were sequenced on an Illumina HiSeq2000 using paired-end 100 bp reads. The authors' analysis ran thus. SOAPnuke was used to process the reads, removing any read that contained adapters or uncalled bases, had a mean Phred below 15, or lacked an exact match to the constant primer or identifier. COPE v1.2.5 was used to merge high-quality paired reads. Clonotypes were defined as unique nucleotide sequences and were aligned to IMGT TRB V, D and J references using MiTCR v1.1. Only V-J combinations with frequency above 0.0001 were analysed, covering approximately 99% of repertoires. A TCR clonal expansion and chaos score per V-J combination was defined as the ratio of F50 clonal expansion to chaos observed in the TCRdist matrix. Welch's t-statistics and random forest were used to reduce features to about a dozen V-J combinations, which were fed into a naive Bayes classifier. The similarity between thyroid and blood repertoires was quantified using the Morisita-Horn index. The raw public reads went through TCRdb reprocessing: fastp at Q25, MiXCR clone calling, in-frame beta chains kept. CDR3 protein duplicates are merged, each entry listing the most common genes and DNA. TCRdb, rather than the study authors, made the V and J calls. Across this sample there are over 650,000 distinct CDR3 sequences, with just over 40% seen only once. The ten largest clones add up to roughly 3% of the sample.

The CDR3 covers 14 residues, taking in both the cysteine and the phenylalanine. Only the CDR3 portion is preserved as DNA: 42 bases, with reading frame beginning at the first base. V gives up 3 bases and J gives up 8 bases, and the segment between their germline ends measures 11 bases. The specimen was peripheral blood. The source of this sequence is an adult man with Graves' ophthalmopathy. The rearrangement joined TRBV12-3 or TRBV12-4 to TRBJ1-6; confidence is insufficient to name the D gene. This receptor carries the CDR3 CASSFRGMDSPLHF. In nucleotides, the sequence is TGTGCCAGCAGTTTTAGAGGAATGGATTCACCCCTCCACTTT.